This TCR beta chain derives from a study of control samples from healthy donors and cancer patients. Germline loops: CDR1 KGHDR, CDR2 SFDVKD. The CDR3 contains 12 residues. Trimming at V came to 8 bases and at J to 5 bases, leaving 5 bases not matched to a gene. The data were produced by immunoSEQ multiplex PCR, yet TCRdb's version contains in-frame clones alone and is incomplete. The data hold about 110,000 clones, with approximately 82% observed a single time. The chain uses TRBV24-1 and TRBJ2-7; 7 nucleotides match TRBD1. Input material: blood. The sequence came from a man aged 18 to 30 in good health. For the CDR3, the DNA is TGTGCCACCAAAGAGGGGGCCAACGAGCAGTACGTC. Residues: CATKEGANEQYV.